This T cell receptor beta chain was found in a study of cytomegalovirus exposure and HLA in healthy donors. Study overall: Around 80 million unique TCR sequences came from HLA-typed donors in an early release. Broader study findings: Rarity marked most TCR sequences, yet some public TCRs occurred in many donors.

On this clone itself: The antigen remains undetermined.

The PCR made use of 60 Vbeta and 13 Jbeta primers. TCRdb keeps only in-frame clones here, not all; method: immunoSEQ multiplex PCR. The data contain about 250,000 clones, roughly 70% of them seen just once; the ten biggest clones take up around 2%. Donors sampled were nominally healthy, though unrecorded immune exposures were likely. Per germline, CDR1 SGHTA and CDR2 FQGNSA. The CDR3 spans 13 residues. With 1 base removed from V and 6 bases from J, the gap between germline ends came to 7 bases. The chain links TRBV7-2 to TRBJ2-1; D gene unclear. This sequence originates from a female donor in good health and CMV-seronegative. Material for sequencing was PBMCs. CDR3 coding DNA: TGTGCCAGCAGCTTAGGTCTAACCAATGAGCAGTTCTTC. Its translation: CASSLGLTNEQFF.